The present entry profiles one TCR beta chain with its context. This clone has only one observation. The specificity of this receptor is unknown. No base-level quality is on record; no much larger clone is a single base apart. Library preparation used the immunoSEQ multiplex PCR assay. What TCRdb holds here is the immuneACCESS table cut down to in-frame rearrangements. Part of the clones is not present; checked against another copy, under half of the missing clones reflect an unresolved V gene, and the others are unexplained. The table for this sample lists 33,000 or so clones; 80% to 95% of them were counted only once. 0.4% to 0.45% of the sample is held by the ten biggest clonotypes. This specimen belongs to a study of T cell changes during pregnancy in multiple sclerosis (dated by TCRdb to between 2018 and 2021). Regarding the complete study: Changes in the T cell repertoire over the course of pregnancy were examined in this study in women with multiple sclerosis.

The CDR3 goes from the cysteine to the phenylalanine over 15 residues. Kept here is only the CDR3 DNA, which spans 45 bases and is read in frame from base 1. CDR1 and CDR2 are read off the germline V gene as MNHEY and SVGAGI. V and J lose 6 bases and 10 bases, and a span of 24 bases separates them. Here the sequenced sample was CD4+ T cells from peripheral blood mononuclear cells, taken in the third trimester of pregnancy. The chain joins TRBV6-5 to TRBJ1-2; the D gene is unclear. The TCR comes from a female donor in good health, enrolled as a control in a pregnancy study. CDR3 region: CASRRSLMTGAAYTF. The DNA sequence is TGTGCCAGCAGACGCTCCCTCATGACGGGTGCTGCCTACACCTTC.